Presented here are 14 T cell receptor beta chains from one specimen sequenced in a study of regulatory T cells in long-lasting Graves disease. With iRepertoire HTBI primers and Arm-PCR of CDR3 regions, TCR beta libraries were built. MiXCR, applied by TCRdb to the multiplex PCR reads, yields one record per CDR3 protein. Among about 450,000 distinct CDR3 sequences listed, 14% were seen once. The time point denotes: newly diagnosed GD, antithyroid drugs for less than 3 months. The TCR library was made from RNA that had been extracted from PBMCs in TRIzol. A further study also used this sample, focusing on T cells in Graves' hyperthyroidism and ophthalmopathy.

The sample in question was peripheral blood mononuclear cells (PBMCs), obtained at new diagnosis, from a patient treated with antithyroid drugs. All receptors come from a woman aged 50 to 60 with Graves disease.

This clonotype showed up many times. The chain uses TRBV20-1 and TRBJ1-4; TRBD1 agrees at 8 bases. The CDR3 contains 14 residues. Germline-derived CDR1 and CDR2 are DFQATT and SNEGSKA (reference sequence). V shed 6 bases, J shed 0 bases, and the junction held 3 bases outside the gene matches. The chain's CDR3 is CSATDRATNEKLFF. In DNA, the CDR3 is TGCAGTGCGACGGACAGGGCAACTAATGAAAAACTGTTTTTT.

This clonotype was detected many times. This rearrangement joins TRBV7-9 to TRBJ2-5; D possibly corresponds to TRBD1 (5 bases). V lost 1 base and J 7 bases, leaving 19 bases between the germline ends. The CDR3 is 16 residues long. Per the germline V gene, CDR1 is SEHNR and CDR2 is FQNEAQ (reference sequence). CDR3 in DNA: TGTGCCAGCAGCTTAGATTCGGGCAGGGTAAAGTGGACCCAGTACTTC. This translates into CASSLDSGRVKWTQYF.

About this clonotype itself: This sequence may be a read error, since a much larger clone differs from it by one base. The gene calls are TRBV9 and TRBJ2-5; TRBD1 aligns across 9 bases. Germline V gives CDR1 SGDLS, CDR2 YYNGEE. The CDR3 is 16 amino acids. The CDR3 loop reads CASSVGALTGGEAQYF. DNA of the CDR3: TGTGCCAGCAGCGTAGGGGCACTGACAGGGGGAGAGGCCCAGTACTTC.

This clonotype appeared many times. The chain carries TRBV27 and TRBJ2-1, with 10 bases identical to TRBD2. Per germline, CDR1 MNHEY and CDR2 SMNVEV (reference sequence). The CDR3 length is 14 residues. The V gene end was trimmed by 9 bases and the J gene end by 7 bases; junction bases not matched to a gene: 9. The DNA of the CDR3 is TGTGCCAGTCGGCCGGGACTAGCGTGGAATGAGCAGTTCTTC. It encodes CASRPGLAWNEQFF.

The chain has TRBV7-8 and TRBJ1-1, with D hard to call. This CDR3 has 16 amino acids. The germline CDR1 and CDR2 sequences are SGHVS and FQNEAQ. V shed 4 bases and J shed 4 bases, with 19 bases lying between them. The CDR3 sequence is CASSYTHGPGGTEAFF. The CDR3 DNA sequence: TGTGCCAGCAGCTACACCCACGGGCCTGGCGGCACTGAAGCTTTCTTT.

Comments on this clonotype: This may come from a read error, since a much larger clone is one base off. The CDR3: CASSEGVPDTLYF. The CDR3 DNA follows: TGTGCCAGCAGCGAGGGTGTCCCAGATACGCTGTATTTT. The V call is TRBV2, the J call TRBJ2-3; TRBD2 might be the D (5 bases). The germline V gene has CDR1 SNHLY and CDR2 FYNNEI. This CDR3 is built from 13 residues.

The rearrangement uses TRBV18 and TRBJ2-3, with D uncertain. CDR1 is KGHSH and CDR2 is LQKENI in the germline V gene. Trimming removed 2 bases from V and 10 bases from J, with 7 bases in between. The CDR3 has 11 amino acids. Here the CDR3 reads CASSPTDAQYF. DNA of the CDR3: TGTGCCAGCTCACCAACGGATGCGCAGTATTTT.

This clonotype was counted many times. The chain links TRBV2 to TRBJ1-5; D not certain. Trimming took off 0 bases at V and 5 bases at J, with 11 bases between the two ends. CDR3 length: 15 residues. Germline CDR1 SNHLY, CDR2 FYNNEI. The CDR3 coding sequence is TGTGCCAGCAGTGAAGCGCTTGCAGAATATCAGCCCCAGCATTTT. Translated: CASSEALAEYQPQHF.

The table lists this clonotype with a count of one. This likely reflects a read error, since a far larger clone is one base away. The rearrangement joins TRBV28 to TRBJ2-7; D perhaps matches TRBD1 (6 bases). V lost 10 bases, J lost 1 base, and 17 bases lay in between. The CDR3 loop spans 14 amino acids. In germline, CDR1 is MDHEN, CDR2 SYDVKM. CDR3 protein: CANSEHGQSYEQYF. In nucleotides, the CDR3 is TGTGCCAACAGCGAACACGGACAGTCCTACGAGCAGTACTTC.

This clonotype was seen a few times. V and J are TRBV18 and TRBJ2-7; D is possibly TRBD1 or TRBD2 (5 bases each). This CDR3 contains 14 residues. V lost 1 base to trimming and J lost 4 bases, with 11 bases between them. Germline loops: CDR1 KGHSH, CDR2 LQKENI. The CDR3 loop is CASSPRDGKYEQYF. The CDR3 DNA reads as TGTGCCAGCTCACCACGGGACGGAAAATACGAGCAGTACTTC.

This clonotype was observed a few times. This sequence joins TRBV29-1 and TRBJ1-2; 7 bases fit TRBD1. This CDR3 contains 11 residues. Germline assignment: CDR1 SQVTM and CDR2 ANQGSEA. Trimming cost V 6 bases and J 4 bases; bases outside gene matches: 2. The CDR3 is CSVRDSYGYTF. For the CDR3, the DNA is TGCAGCGTAAGGGACAGCTATGGCTACACCTTC. The variable domain in full, with the rest retrieved from reference TRBV29-1 and TRBJ1-2, is SAVISQKPSRDICQRGTSLTIQCQVDSQVTMMFWYRQQPGQSLTLIATANQGSEATYESGFVIDKFPISRPNLTFSTLTVSNMSPEDSSIYLCSVRDSYGYTFGSGTRLTVV.

There are many counts of this clonotype. The chain has TRBV28 and TRBJ2-7, with D possibly being TRBD2 (6 bases). Per germline, CDR1 MDHEN and CDR2 SYDVKM. There are 15 residues in the CDR3. Trimming cost V 3 bases and J 1 base, with 13 bases left between them. The CDR3 DNA sequence: TGTGCCAGCAGTTTGCAGTGGGACTCTTCCTACGAGCAGTACTTC. This translates into CASSLQWDSSYEQYF.

This clonotype was observed at least ten times. The rearrangement links TRBV12-3 or TRBV12-4 to TRBJ2-7, with TRBD1 matching 7 bases. CDR3 length: 14 amino acids. The ends lost 1 base at V and 9 bases at J; junction bases unmatched: 9. Here the CDR3 reads CASSLEALQGWQYF. DNA of the CDR3: TGTGCCAGCAGTTTAGAGGCTTTACAGGGGTGGCAGTACTTC.

This chain uses TRBV5-1 with TRBJ2-7; D possibly corresponds to TRBD1 (6 bases). V gave up 1 base and J gave up 3 bases, with 11 bases separating them. There are 14 residues in the CDR3. Germline V gene sequence: CDR1 SGHRS, CDR2 YFSETQ. The CDR3: CASSLTEQGYEQYF. DNA for the CDR3: TGCGCCAGCAGCTTGACGGAACAGGGCTACGAGCAGTACTTC.